This T cell receptor beta chain was recorded in a study of T cell responses to AZD1222 COVID-19 vaccine. The protocol was immunoSEQ multiplex PCR, while the TCRdb copy is restricted to in-frame clones and leaves out a portion. This sample has 120,000 to 150,000 clones, with under 95% found just once. The CDR3 consists of 18 residues. CDR1 is SEHNR, CDR2 FQNEAQ, per germline (reference sequence). J gave up 0 bases and V 3 bases, and 8 bases lay outside the gene matches. For this clone: Its antigen is undetermined.

Points from the study as a whole: Unmutated regions of variants are reportedly targeted by nearly half of spike-specific TCRs.

This receptor was obtained from an adult in good health. The input for sequencing was peripheral blood, taken on day 0 of AZD1222 vaccination. The chain uses TRBV7-9 and TRBJ1-6, with TRBD1 identical over 7 bases. In nucleotides, the CDR3 is TGTGCCAGCAGCTTTCCCGGGACAGCCAGCTCCTATAATTCACCCCTCCACTTT. Encoded protein: CASSFPGTASSYNSPLHF.